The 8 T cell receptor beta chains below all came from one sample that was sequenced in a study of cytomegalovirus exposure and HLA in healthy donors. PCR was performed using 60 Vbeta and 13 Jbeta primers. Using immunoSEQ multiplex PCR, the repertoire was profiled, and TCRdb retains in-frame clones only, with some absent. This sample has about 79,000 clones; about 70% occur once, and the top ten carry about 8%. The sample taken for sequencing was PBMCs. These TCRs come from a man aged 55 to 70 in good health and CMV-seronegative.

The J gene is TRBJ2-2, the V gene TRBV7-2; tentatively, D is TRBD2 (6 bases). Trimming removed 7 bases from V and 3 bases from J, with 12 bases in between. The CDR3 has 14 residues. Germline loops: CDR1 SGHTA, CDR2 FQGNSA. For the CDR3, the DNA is TGTGCCAGCATGACGGGAGTAGACACCGGGGAGCTGTTTTTT. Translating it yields CASMTGVDTGELFF. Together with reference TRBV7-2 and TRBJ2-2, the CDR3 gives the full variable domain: GAGVSQSPSNKVTEKGKDVELRCDPISGHTALYWYRQSLGQGLEFLIYFQGNSAPDKSGLPSDRFSAERTGGSVSTLTIQRTQQEDSAVYLCASMTGVDTGELFFGEGSRLTVL.

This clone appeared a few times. The CDR3 spells CASSELRGGQPQHF. CDR3 sequence (DNA): TGTGCCAGCAGTGAACTTAGGGGTGGTCAGCCCCAGCATTTT. The V and J genes are TRBV2 and TRBJ1-5; D might be TRBD1 (5 bases). CDR3 length equals 14 residues. V dropped 2 bases and J dropped 6 bases, with 11 bases sitting between them. Looked up from germline, CDR1 is SNHLY and CDR2 is FYNNEI.

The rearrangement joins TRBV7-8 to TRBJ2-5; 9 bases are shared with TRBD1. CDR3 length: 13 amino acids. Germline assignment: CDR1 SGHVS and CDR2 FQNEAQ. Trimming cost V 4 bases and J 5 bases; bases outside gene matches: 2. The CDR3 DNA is TGTGCCAGCAGCTGGGGACAGGGTGAGACCCAGTACTTC. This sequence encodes CASSWGQGETQYF.

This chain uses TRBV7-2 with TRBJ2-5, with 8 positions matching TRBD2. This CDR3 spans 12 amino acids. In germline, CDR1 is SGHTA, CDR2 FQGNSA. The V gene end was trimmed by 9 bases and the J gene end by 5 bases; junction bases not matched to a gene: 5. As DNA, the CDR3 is TGTGCCAGTCAAGCGGGAGTGGAGACCCAGTACTTC. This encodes CASQAGVETQYF.

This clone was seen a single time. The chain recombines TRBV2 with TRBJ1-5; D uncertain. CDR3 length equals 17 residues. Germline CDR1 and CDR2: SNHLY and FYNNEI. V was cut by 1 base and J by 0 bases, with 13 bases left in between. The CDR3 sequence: CASSEEAWEYSNQPQHF. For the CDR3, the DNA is TGTGCCAGCAGTGAAGAAGCGTGGGAGTATAGCAATCAGCCCCAGCATTTT.

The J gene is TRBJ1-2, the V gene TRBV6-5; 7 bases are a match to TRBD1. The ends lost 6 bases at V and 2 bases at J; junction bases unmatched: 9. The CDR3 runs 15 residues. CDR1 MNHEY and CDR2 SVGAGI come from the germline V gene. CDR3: CASSLQGLGNYGYTF. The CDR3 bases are TGTGCCAGCAGCTTACAGGGGTTAGGGAACTATGGCTACACCTTC.

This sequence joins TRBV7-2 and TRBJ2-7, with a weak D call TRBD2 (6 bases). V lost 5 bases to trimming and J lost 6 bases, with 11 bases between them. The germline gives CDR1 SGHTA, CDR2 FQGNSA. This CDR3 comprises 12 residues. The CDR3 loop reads CASSQTSPEQYF. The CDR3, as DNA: TGTGCCAGCAGCCAGACTAGTCCCGAGCAGTACTTC.

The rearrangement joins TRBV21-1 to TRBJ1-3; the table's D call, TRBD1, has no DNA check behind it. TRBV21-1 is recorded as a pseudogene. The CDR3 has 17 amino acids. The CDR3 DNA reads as TGTGCCAGCAGCGTCCGGACAGGCCTTTTCTCTGGAAACACCATATATTTT. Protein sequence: CASSVRTGLFSGNTIYF.